Reported below is one TCR beta chain. As yet, its antigen is unknown. Researchers ran the PCR with 60 Vbeta and 13 Jbeta primers. Sequenced by immunoSEQ multiplex PCR; TCRdb stores in-frame clones only, minus some. This table has 150,000 to 200,000 clones, approximately 78% appearing once. Trimming took off 0 bases at V and 4 bases at J, with 15 bases between the two ends. The germline V gene has CDR1 MGHDK and CDR2 SYGVNS. The CDR3 has 16 amino acids. The sample comes from a study of cytomegalovirus exposure and HLA in healthy donors. Study findings and constraints: A classifier reportedly called cytomegalovirus status with high sensitivity and specificity.

The sequence was obtained from a woman younger than 35 in good health and CMV-seronegative. The genes are TRBV25-1 and TRBJ2-5; the D is unclear. Material: PBMCs. For the CDR3, the DNA is TGTGCCAGCAGTGAATATCGGCAGTCCCCAGGAGAGACCCAGTACTTC. Amino acids: CASSEYRQSPGETQYF.